These 21 T cell receptor beta chains were all obtained from the same sample, sequenced in a study of T cell changes during pregnancy in multiple sclerosis. Produced via immunoSEQ multiplex PCR; TCRdb's table is partial and in-frame only. The sample includes over 20,000 clones, 86% of them seen just once. Sample: CD4+ T cells from peripheral blood mononuclear cells, taken in the first trimester of pregnancy. These receptor sequences come from a female donor in good health, enrolled as a control in a pregnancy study.

The table lists this clone with a count of one. The J gene is TRBJ1-1, the V gene TRBV27, with no clear D. The V and J ends lost 5 bases and 2 bases respectively, with 12 bases between them. The CDR3 totals 14 residues. Germline V gives CDR1 MNHEY, CDR2 SMNVEV (reference sequence). CDR3 in DNA: TGTGCCAGCAGTCCCGCGGGTCTAAACACTGAAGCTTTCTTT. Protein: CASSPAGLNTEAFF.

The chain employs TRBV19 and TRBJ2-1, with 7 positions matching TRBD1. Germline V gene sequence: CDR1 LNHDA, CDR2 SQIVND (reference sequence). V gave up 6 bases and J gave up 6 bases; unmatched junction bases: 11. The CDR3 totals 15 residues. The CDR3 DNA is TGTGCCAGTAGCCCTCGACAGGGTGGAGGCAATGAGCAGTTCTTC. Translation: CASSPRQGGGNEQFF.

By share of the sample, this clone is medium-sized. CDR3 in amino acids: CASSPRPISPGGYTF. The DNA for the CDR3 is TGTGCCAGCAGCCCGCGACCCATTTCCCCAGGTGGCTACACCTTC. The chain links TRBV5-6 to TRBJ1-2; D ambiguous. Germline CDR1 reads SGHDT; CDR2 reads YYEEEE. Deletions cut 4 bases from V and 7 bases from J, with 20 bases between. There are 15 residues in the CDR3.

V is TRBV6-4 and J is TRBJ2-3; 8 nucleotides agree with TRBD2. The ends lost 3 bases at V and 1 base at J; junction bases unmatched: 3. The CDR3 runs to 15 residues. CDR1 and CDR2 (germline): MRHNA, SNTAGT. The CDR3 nucleotides are TGTGCCAGCAGTGAGAGCGGGAGCGGCACAGATACGCAGTATTTT. It translates to CASSESGSGTDTQYF.

The CDR3 loop reads CASSSQGPEGTGELFF. As DNA, the CDR3 is TGTGCCAGCAGCTCACAGGGGCCCGAAGGGACCGGGGAGCTGTTTTTT. This sequence joins TRBV7-6 and TRBJ2-2, with TRBD1 matching over 7 bases. After removal of 4 bases from V and 5 bases from J, the junction contained 10 bases not matched to a gene. The CDR3 contains 16 residues. The V gene's germline CDR1 is SGHVS and CDR2 FNYEAQ. Based on the CDR3 plus reference TRBV7-6 and TRBJ2-2, the full variable domain is GAGVSQSPRYKVTKRGQDVALRCDPISGHVSLYWYRQALGQGPEFLTYFNYEAQQDKSGLPNDRFSAERPEGSISTLTIQRTEQRDSAMYRCASSSQGPEGTGELFFGEGSRLTVL.

The chain carries TRBV9 and TRBJ1-2; unclear D gene. Deletions cut 4 bases from V and 4 bases from J, with 14 bases between. The CDR3 contains 14 residues. Germline V gene lookup returns CDR1 SGDLS and CDR2 YYNGEE. In nucleotides, the CDR3 is TGTGCCAGCAGCCCCGGGGAGGCGCGCTATGGCTACACCTTC. This codes for CASSPGEARYGYTF.

This clone was recorded a few times. The rearrangement joins TRBV5-1 to TRBJ2-1, with 8 bases lining up with TRBD2. Germline-derived CDR1 and CDR2 are SGHRS and YFSETQ. The length of the CDR3 is 17 residues. Trimming took 4 bases from V and 4 from J; bases not matched to a gene: 13. The CDR3: CASSPTIVAGLYNEQFF. The DNA of the CDR3 is TGCGCCAGCAGCCCCACAATTGTAGCGGGGCTATACAATGAGCAGTTCTTC.

The chain is built from TRBV7-9 and TRBJ2-5; 9 positions agree with TRBD1. The CDR3 has 15 amino acids. Germline lookup yields CDR1 SEHNR and CDR2 FQNEAQ (reference sequence). Trimming removed 1 base from V and 3 bases from J; junction bases left unmatched: 3. CDR3 in DNA: TGTGCCAGCAGCTTAGGACAGGGGGTTGAAGAGACCCAGTACTTC. Its translation: CASSLGQGVEETQYF. The full variable domain, its missing parts supplied by reference TRBV7-9 and TRBJ2-5, is DTGVSQNPRHKITKRGQNVTFRCDPISEHNRLYWYRQTLGQGPEFLTYFQNEAQLEKSRLLSDRFSAERPKGSFSTLEIQRTEQGDSAMYLCASSLGQGVEETQYFGPGTRLLVL.

The chain links TRBV10-3 to TRBJ1-5, with 9 bases fitting TRBD1. CDR1 is ENHRY and CDR2 is SYGVKD in the germline V gene. Germline trimming cut 11 bases from V and 5 bases from J; bases unmatched to any gene: 7. This CDR3 region has 13 residues. CDR3 region: CASRDRAYQPQHF. The DNA of the CDR3 is TGTGCCTCCCGGGACAGGGCCTATCAGCCCCAGCATTTT.

The chain combines TRBV14 with TRBJ2-1; D is unclear. This CDR3 is built from 13 residues. The V gene's germline CDR1 is SGHDN and CDR2 FVKESK. Trimming removed 4 bases from V and 9 bases from J, with 13 bases in between. Here the CDR3 reads CASSPMTKIEQFF. The CDR3 nucleotides are TGTGCCAGCAGCCCGATGACAAAGATTGAGCAGTTCTTC.

Here the CDR3 DNA reads TGTGCCAGCAGCCCCCGGACAGGGGGGGATGAAAAACTGTTTTTT. It specifies CASSPRTGGDEKLFF. V gene TRBV7-6 combines with J gene TRBJ1-4; 10 bases line up with TRBD1. With 5 bases clipped from V and 6 bases from J, the junction kept 6 bases outside the gene matches. Per the germline V gene, CDR1 is SGHVS and CDR2 is FNYEAQ. The CDR3 extends over 15 amino acids.

CDR3 in amino acids: CASSVAARDSGNTIYF. The CDR3 DNA follows: TGTGCCAGCAGCGTAGCGGCCAGGGACTCTGGAAACACCATATATTTT. The chain links TRBV9 to TRBJ1-3; D is possibly TRBD1 (5 bases). Looked up from germline, CDR1 is SGDLS and CDR2 is YYNGEE. CDR3 size: 16 residues. V was pared by 0 bases and J by 0 bases, with 10 bases between.

A few counts support this clone. The chain joins TRBV9 to TRBJ1-2; no clear D. Germline loops: CDR1 SGDLS, CDR2 YYNGEE. The V and J ends lost 2 bases and 7 bases respectively, with 15 bases between them. This CDR3 has 14 amino acids. CDR3 DNA sequence: TGTGCCAGCAGCGTGACACCCGCTCGGGGTGGCTACACCTTC. Translation gives CASSVTPARGGYTF.

The J gene is TRBJ2-7, the V gene TRBV18; D is undetermined. The CDR3 covers 16 residues. The V and J ends lost 3 bases and 0 bases respectively, with 15 bases between them. Germline V lookup: CDR1 KGHSH, CDR2 LQKENI. DNA for the CDR3: TGTGCCAGCTCACCGGCGGTCACTGAGTCCTCCTACGAGCAGTACTTC. The encoded protein is CASSPAVTESSYEQYF.

The chain links TRBV19 to TRBJ1-2; unclear D gene. This CDR3 has 13 amino acids. The V gene lost 3 bases and the J gene lost 4 bases, with 9 bases spanning the gap. Looked up from germline, CDR1 is LNHDA and CDR2 is SQIVND (reference sequence). This CDR3 is CASSIGPFYGYTF. CDR3 DNA: TGTGCCAGTAGTATTGGGCCGTTCTATGGCTACACCTTC.

The J gene is TRBJ2-2, the V gene TRBV11-3, with D perhaps TRBD1 (5 bases). Germline V gene data show CDR1 as SGHNT and CDR2 as YENEEA. Trimming took 2 bases from V and 0 from J, leaving 7 bases between them. This CDR3 is 15 amino acids long. Here the CDR3 DNA reads TGTGCCAGCAGCTTAACAGGCACGAACACCGGGGAGCTGTTTTTT. It encodes CASSLTGTNTGELFF.

This chain uses TRBV21-1 with TRBJ2-1; whether TRBD2, the table's D call, matches the DNA was not checked. TRBV21-1 is a pseudogene. The CDR3 totals 18 residues. Here the CDR3 DNA reads TGTGCCAGCAGCGAGACTAGCGGGAGGGCCACGGGGTACAATGAGCAGTTCTTC. Its translation: CASSETSGRATGYNEQFF.

The V gene is TRBV6-6, the J gene TRBJ2-1; 10 bases agree with TRBD2. V shed 3 bases, J shed 6 bases, and the junction held 8 bases outside the gene matches. Germline CDR1 reads MNHNY; CDR2 reads SVGAGI (reference sequence). The CDR3 runs to 16 residues. In DNA, the CDR3 is TGTGCCAGCAGTTATATCCCCAGCGGGGGGGCCAATGAGCAGTTCTTC. Residues: CASSYIPSGGANEQFF.

The genes are TRBV6-1 and TRBJ1-6; D is undetermined. V lost 2 bases and J 7 bases, leaving 12 bases between the germline ends. The CDR3 loop spans 15 amino acids. Looked up from germline, CDR1 is MNHNS and CDR2 is SASEGT. The CDR3 is CASSEMASGNSPLHF. CDR3 DNA: TGTGCCAGCAGTGAAATGGCTTCGGGGAATTCACCCCTCCACTTT.

This clone was observed a handful of times. This sequence joins TRBV13 and TRBJ2-1, with 10 bases identical to TRBD2. From germline, CDR1 is PRHDT and CDR2 FYEKMQ (reference sequence). Unmatched junction bases numbered 5, after V lost 0 bases and J lost 0 bases. The CDR3 covers 18 residues. This CDR3 is CASSLGRLAGGSYNEQFF. DNA for the CDR3: TGTGCCAGCAGCTTAGGCCGATTAGCGGGGGGCTCCTACAATGAGCAGTTCTTC.

The chain couples TRBV6-1 to TRBJ1-1; no definite D call. The CDR3 has 15 amino acids. V lost 0 bases to trimming and J lost 5 bases, with 13 bases between them. Germline CDR1 MNHNS, CDR2 SASEGT. This CDR3 is CASSEATAGVTEAFF. The CDR3 region has the DNA TGTGCCAGCAGTGAAGCTACGGCAGGTGTTACTGAAGCTTTCTTT.